This passage covers 9 T cell receptor beta chains from one sample sequenced in a study of STAT5B mutations in CD4+ large granular lymphocyte leukemia. Here immunoSEQ multiplex PCR was the method, and the copy in TCRdb shows in-frame clones only, minus some. There are over 30,000 clones in the sample; more than 80% occur only once, and about 4.6% lies in the top ten. Sequenced input: CD4+ T cells from blood buffy coats. The receptors were gathered from a human donor in good health.

The rearrangement links TRBV10-2 to TRBJ2-6; 8 positions match TRBD1. The CDR3 has 15 amino acids. J gave up 4 bases and V 6 bases, and 5 bases lay outside the gene matches. CDR1 and CDR2 (germline): WSHSY, SAAADI. The CDR3 sequence is CASSGQGSGANVLTF. The CDR3 DNA sequence: TGCGCCAGCAGCGGACAGGGCTCCGGGGCCAACGTCCTGACTTTC.

This clone showed up just once. The chain has TRBV7-2 and TRBJ2-7; 7 bases match TRBD1. V lost 4 bases to trimming and J lost 3 bases; unmatched junction nucleotides: 6. The CDR3 runs to 14 residues. Germline V gene sequence: CDR1 SGHTA, CDR2 FQGNSA. CDR3 coding DNA: TGTGCCAGCAGCTCTACGGGACAGAGCTACGAGCAGTACTTC. Translating it yields CASSSTGQSYEQYF.

The chain combines TRBV30 with TRBJ2-3; 10 bases match TRBD2. Germline V gives CDR1 GTSNPN, CDR2 SVGIG (reference sequence). The CDR3 loop spans 17 amino acids. Trimming took 1 base from V and 3 from J; bases not matched to a gene: 10. CDR3 in DNA: TGTGCCTGGAGTGAATCTAGCGGGGGAGGTGGGACAGATACGCAGTATTTT. Protein product: CAWSESSGGGGTDTQYF.

V is TRBV18 and J is TRBJ1-5, with TRBD1 identical over 7 bases. This CDR3 has 14 residues. Germline CDR1 reads KGHSH; CDR2 reads LQKENI. V trimming: 5 bases; J trimming: 4 bases; junction bases outside the gene matches: 5. The CDR3 region has the DNA TGTGCCAGCTCAACAGGGGTCGGGAATCAGCCCCAGCATTTT. Protein product: CASSTGVGNQPQHF.

The J gene is TRBJ2-5, the V gene TRBV11-2, with D maybe TRBD1 (6 bases). The germline gives CDR1 SGHAT, CDR2 FQNNGV. Trimming left V 8 bases short and J 5 bases short, with 24 bases between. CDR3 length equals 16 residues. CDR3 loop: CASRKPGHAKMETQYF. CDR3 coding DNA: TGTGCCAGCCGCAAACCGGGACACGCGAAGATGGAGACCCAGTACTTC.

In regard to this clone: Germline is not matched at one junction end, which may reflect a read error. The chain employs TRBV28 and TRBJ1-5, with D tentatively TRBD1 (5 bases). The germline CDR1 and CDR2 sequences are MDHEN and SYDVKM. The CDR3 extends over 12 amino acids. The CDR3 DNA follows: TGTGCCAGCAGCACGAGGGGTCAGGCCCAGCATTTT. It codes for CASSTRGQAQHF.

The chain uses TRBV5-5 and TRBJ2-7; 9 bases align to TRBD1. The CDR3 length is 15 residues. CDR1 is SGHKS and CDR2 is YYEKEE in the germline V gene (reference sequence). Trimming cost V 0 bases and J 4 bases; bases outside gene matches: 5. CDR3 nucleotides: TGTGCCAGCAGCTTGGAGGGTGGGACAGGGTACGAGCAGTACTTC. The encoded protein is CASSLEGGTGYEQYF.

The chain uses TRBV7-2 and TRBJ2-7; no clear D. V was shortened by 5 bases and J by 1 base, with 3 bases between the two germline ends. Germline V lookup: CDR1 SGHTA, CDR2 FQGNSA. The CDR3 length is 11 residues. CDR3 region: CASSLSYEQYF. The CDR3 DNA is TGTGCCAGCAGCCTTTCCTACGAGCAGTACTTC.

The chain combines TRBV27 with TRBJ2-1; possibly TRBD1 for D (6 bases). The CDR3 sequence is 15 residues long. Germline CDR1 reads MNHEY; CDR2 reads SMNVEV (reference sequence). Trimming removed 7 bases from V and 7 bases from J, with 20 bases in between. The DNA for the CDR3 is TGTGCCAGCACCCCGATGGGGGCTGCGAGAAATGAGCAGTTCTTC. It specifies CASTPMGAARNEQFF.